The clone carrying this TCR beta chain has only a few counts. The antigen remains unidentified. The germline V gene encodes CDR1 SGHVS and CDR2 FQNEAQ. This CDR3 comprises 17 residues. Trimming removed 8 bases from V and 7 bases from J; junction bases left unmatched: 17. These data are taken from a study of T cell responses to AZD1222 COVID-19 vaccine. General study points: The span of vaccine-associated CD4 TCRs extended across spike, with dominance at 160-218 and 743-854. Increased Spike-specific TCR breadth and depth were observed after two AZD1222 doses. The donor group comprised mostly white British people and more females; the analysis possibly underestimated clonal diversity.

Using immunoSEQ multiplex PCR, the repertoire was profiled, and TCRdb retains in-frame clones only, with some absent. The data contain approximately 28,000 clones, over 90% of them seen just once; the ten biggest clones take up 8.1%. This rearrangement joins TRBV7-8 to TRBJ1-6, with 7 bases fitting TRBD1. The material sequenced was peripheral blood, taken on day 0 of AZD1222 vaccination. This TCR was recovered from an adult in good health. CDR3 sequence: CASQDAKRGRRNSPLHF. The CDR3 DNA is TGTGCCAGCCAGGACGCGAAAAGGGGGCGCAGGAATTCACCCCTCCACTTT. Supplemented by reference TRBV7-8 and TRBJ1-6, the full variable domain reads GAGVSQSPRYKVAKRGQDVALRCDPISGHVSLFWYQQALGQGPEFLTYFQNEAQLDKSGLPSDRFFAERPEGSVSTLKIQRTQQEDSAVYLCASQDAKRGRRNSPLHFGNGTRLTVT.